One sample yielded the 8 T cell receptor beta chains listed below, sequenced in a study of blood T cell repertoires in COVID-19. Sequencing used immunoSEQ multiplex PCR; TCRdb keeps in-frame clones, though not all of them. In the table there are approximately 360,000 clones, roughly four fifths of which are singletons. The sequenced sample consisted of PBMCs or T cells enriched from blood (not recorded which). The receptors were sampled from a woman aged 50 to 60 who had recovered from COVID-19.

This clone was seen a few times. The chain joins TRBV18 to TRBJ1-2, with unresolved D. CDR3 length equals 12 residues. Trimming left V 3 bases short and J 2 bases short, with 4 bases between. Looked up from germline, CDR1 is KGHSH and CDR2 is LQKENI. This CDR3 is CASSPLNYGYTF. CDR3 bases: TGTGCCAGCTCACCCTTAAACTATGGCTACACCTTC.

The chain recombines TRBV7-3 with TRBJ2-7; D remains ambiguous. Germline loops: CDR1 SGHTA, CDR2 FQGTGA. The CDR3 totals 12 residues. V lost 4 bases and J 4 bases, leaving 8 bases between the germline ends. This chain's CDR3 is CASSSRSYEQYF. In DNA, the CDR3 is TGTGCCAGCAGCTCACGGTCTTACGAGCAGTACTTC.

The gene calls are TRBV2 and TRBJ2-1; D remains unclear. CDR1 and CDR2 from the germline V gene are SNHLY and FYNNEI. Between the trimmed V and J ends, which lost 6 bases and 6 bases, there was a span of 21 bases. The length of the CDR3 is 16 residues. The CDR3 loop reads CASREHQVTYRNEQFF. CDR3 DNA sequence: TGTGCCAGCAGAGAGCATCAGGTGACCTATCGCAATGAGCAGTTCTTC. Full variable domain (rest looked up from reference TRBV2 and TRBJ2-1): EPEVTQTPSHQVTQMGQEVILRCVPISNHLYFYWYRQILGQKVEFLVSFYNNEISEKSEIFDDQFSVERPDGSNFTLKIRSTKLEDSAMYFCASREHQVTYRNEQFFGPGTRLTVL.

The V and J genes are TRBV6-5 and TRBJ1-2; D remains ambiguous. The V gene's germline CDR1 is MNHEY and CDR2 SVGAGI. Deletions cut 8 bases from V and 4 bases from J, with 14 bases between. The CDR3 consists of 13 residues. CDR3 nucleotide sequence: TGTGCCAGCTTACTCCCAGGTATCTATGGCTACACCTTC. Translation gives CASLLPGIYGYTF.

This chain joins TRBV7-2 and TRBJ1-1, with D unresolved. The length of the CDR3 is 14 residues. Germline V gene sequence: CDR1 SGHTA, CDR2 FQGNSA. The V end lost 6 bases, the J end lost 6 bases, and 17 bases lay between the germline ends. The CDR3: CASRYPFSGAEAFF. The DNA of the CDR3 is TGTGCCAGCAGATACCCATTTTCGGGTGCTGAAGCTTTCTTT.

The CDR3 here is CASSVDRGSGANVLTF. In DNA, the CDR3 is TGTGCCAGCAGTGTGGACAGGGGGTCCGGGGCCAACGTCCTGACTTTC. V and J are TRBV2 and TRBJ2-6, with TRBD1 identical over 10 bases. J gave up 4 bases and V 4 bases, and 4 bases lay outside the gene matches. This CDR3 comprises 16 residues. Looked up from germline, CDR1 is SNHLY and CDR2 is FYNNEI.

This CDR3 is CASSQGGDTFNQPQHF. In DNA, the CDR3 is TGTGCCAGCAGCCAAGGTGGCGACACCTTTAATCAGCCCCAGCATTTT. This chain links TRBV3-1 (or the pseudogene TRBV3-2) with TRBJ1-5; no firm D call. The length of the CDR3 is 16 residues. Looked up from germline, CDR1 is LGHDT and CDR2 is YNNKEL (reference sequence). V gave up 1 base and J gave up 4 bases, with 14 bases separating them.

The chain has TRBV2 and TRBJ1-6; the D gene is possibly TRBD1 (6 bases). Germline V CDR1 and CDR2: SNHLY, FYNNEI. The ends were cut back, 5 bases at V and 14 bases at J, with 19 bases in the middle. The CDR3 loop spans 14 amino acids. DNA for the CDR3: TGTGCCAGCAGTAATAAGCCAGGGGCCTCAACCCTCCACTTT. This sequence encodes CASSNKPGASTLHF. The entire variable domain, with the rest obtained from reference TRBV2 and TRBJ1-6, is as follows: EPEVTQTPSHQVTQMGQEVILRCVPISNHLYFYWYRQILGQKVEFLVSFYNNEISEKSEIFDDQFSVERPDGSNFTLKIRSTKLEDSAMYFCASSNKPGASTLHFGNGTRLTVT.